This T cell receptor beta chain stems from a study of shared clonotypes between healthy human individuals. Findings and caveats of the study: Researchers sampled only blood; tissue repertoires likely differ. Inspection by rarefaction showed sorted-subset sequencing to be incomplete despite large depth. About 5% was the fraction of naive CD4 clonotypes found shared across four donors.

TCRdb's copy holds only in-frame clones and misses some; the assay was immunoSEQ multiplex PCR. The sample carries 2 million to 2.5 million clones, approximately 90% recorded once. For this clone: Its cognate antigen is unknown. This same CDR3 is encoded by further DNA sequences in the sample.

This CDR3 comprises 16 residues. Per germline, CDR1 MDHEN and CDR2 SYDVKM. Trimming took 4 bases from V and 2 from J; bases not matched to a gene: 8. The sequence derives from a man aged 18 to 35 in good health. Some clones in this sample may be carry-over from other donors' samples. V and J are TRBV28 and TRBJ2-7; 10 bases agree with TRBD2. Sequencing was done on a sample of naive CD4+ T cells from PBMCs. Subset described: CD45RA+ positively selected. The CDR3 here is CASSSPGSGGTYEQYF. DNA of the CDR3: TGTGCCAGCAGTTCCCCCGGTAGCGGGGGGACCTACGAGCAGTACTTC.